This TCR beta chain was recorded in a study of glioma-infiltrating T cells after dendritic cell vaccination. Whole-study context: Glioblastoma patients came from Phase I and II dendritic cell vaccination trials. Study outcomes and limitations: Higher TCR clonality did not directly relate to longer survival.

This CDR3 spans 15 amino acids. Germline assignment: CDR1 MDHEN and CDR2 SYDVKM. Trimming cost V 4 bases and J 0 bases, with 10 bases left between them. Up to 2 ug genomic DNA was used for TCRB CDR3 amplification. Measured with immunoSEQ multiplex PCR; TCRdb has only the in-frame clones, and not every one. This table has 90,000 to 95,000 clones, about 81% appearing once. Notes on this clone: Its antigen is unknown.

Described time point: after dendritic cell vaccination, including at tumor progression/relapse. This TCR was sampled from a human donor with glioblastoma. The chain employs TRBV28 and TRBJ1-5; possible D gene TRBD1, 6 bases. The specimen was blood, collected after dendritic cell vaccination. The CDR3 region has the DNA TGTGCCAGCAGTTCGACAGGCCTTAGCAATCAGCCCCAGCATTTT. This sequence encodes CASSSTGLSNQPQHF.